This T cell receptor (beta chain) was observed in a study of blood T cell repertoires in COVID-19. Whole-study context: The United States, Italy and Spain were the sources of the acute and convalescent COVID-19 samples. The cDNA or gDNA used as material had been derived from T cells, B-cell-depleted T cells, or PBMCs.

The germline V and J ends were trimmed by 0 bases and 2 bases, with 9 bases remaining between them. Germline V CDR1 and CDR2: SGHRS, YFSETQ. The CDR3 is 15 amino acids. As processed by the authors: The assay estimated nucleated cells by amplifying reference gene primers. Profiling relied on immunoSEQ multiplex PCR, and the TCRdb table lists in-frame clones only, not all of them. V and J calls plus clone size are reproduced from that table; the DNA served to infer D and trimming. The repertoire includes more than 100,000 clones, about 91% of them detected once, and less than 4.5% sits in the top ten. The sequence derives from a human donor in a cohort sampled during active COVID-19. The sequenced sample was peripheral blood. This chain uses TRBV5-1 with TRBJ1-5, with D possibly TRBD1 on 5 matching bases. CDR3 coding DNA: TGCGCCAGCAGCTTGGAGGGGCGTCGCAATCAGCCCCAGCATTTT. This codes for CASSLEGRRNQPQHF.